The 32 T cell receptor beta chains presented below share a single source sample, sequenced in a study of blood T cell repertoires in COVID-19. The assay was immunoSEQ multiplex PCR, and TCRdb's table has in-frame clones only and misses some. The table includes just over 300,000 clones, 85% to 90% detected once. Sequenced input: PBMCs or T cells enriched from blood (not recorded which). The source is a man younger than 45 who had recovered from COVID-19.

The rearrangement joins TRBV19 to TRBJ2-1, with 10 positions matching TRBD2. The ends lost 6 bases at V and 3 bases at J; junction bases unmatched: 5. Germline V gene lookup returns CDR1 LNHDA and CDR2 SQIVND (reference sequence). The CDR3 is 15 amino acids. The DNA of the CDR3 is TGTGCCAGTAGGCTGGGGACTAGCGACTACAATGAGCAGTTCTTC. Translating it yields CASRLGTSDYNEQFF.

The chain has TRBV11-2 and TRBJ2-1; D might be TRBD2 (5 bases). Trimming removed 4 bases at V and 0 bases at J, with 16 bases between. Germline V CDR1 and CDR2: SGHAT, FQNNGV. CDR3 length: 17 residues. In nucleotides, the CDR3 is TGTGCCAGCAGCTCCGTCCCTAGCTCGAGCTCCTACAATGAGCAGTTCTTC. Translated, it gives CASSSVPSSSSYNEQFF.

V and J are TRBV5-1 and TRBJ2-1, with 9 bases identical to TRBD1. CDR1 and CDR2 (germline): SGHRS, YFSETQ. After removal of 3 bases from V and 4 bases from J, the junction contained 8 bases not matched to a gene. The CDR3 is 16 amino acids. CDR3 region: CASSSTGTGIYNEQFF. CDR3 sequence (DNA): TGCGCCAGCAGCTCGACCGGGACAGGGATATACAATGAGCAGTTCTTC.

J is TRBJ1-1 and V is TRBV5-5; the match to TRBD1 covers 7 bases. Germline trimming cut 4 bases from V and 1 base from J; bases unmatched to any gene: 10. CDR1 SGHKS and CDR2 YYEKEE come from the germline V gene (reference sequence). The CDR3 covers 16 residues. In DNA, the CDR3 is TGTGCCAGCAGCGGCGCTTTGGCAGGGGGGAACACTGAAGCTTTCTTT. Encoded protein: CASSGALAGGNTEAFF.

This chain joins TRBV18 and TRBJ2-7; D possibly corresponds to TRBD2 (7 bases). The CDR3 spans 15 residues. Trimming left V 1 base short and J 5 bases short, with 15 bases between. Germline values: CDR1 KGHSH, CDR2 LQKENI. CDR3 region: CASSPQGGRRDEQYF. In nucleotides, the CDR3 is TGTGCCAGCTCACCACAGGGGGGGCGGAGGGACGAGCAGTACTTC.

The chain has TRBV9 and TRBJ1-3, with D unclear. V was cut by 0 bases and J by 3 bases, with 4 bases left in between. The CDR3 loop spans 13 amino acids. Germline V CDR1 and CDR2: SGDLS, YYNGEE. CDR3 region: CASSVDGGNTIYF. The CDR3 DNA reads as TGTGCCAGCAGCGTAGACGGTGGAAACACCATATATTTT. The variable domain in full, completed from reference TRBV9 and TRBJ1-3, reads DSGVTQTPKHLITATGQRVTLRCSPRSGDLSVYWYQQSLDQGLQFLIQYYNGEERAKGNILERFSAQQFPDLHSELNLSSLELGDSALYFCASSVDGGNTIYFGEGSWLTVV.

This clone has more than one count but fewer than ten. The chain has TRBV27 and TRBJ1-5; no reliable D call. The V gene's germline CDR1 is MNHEY and CDR2 SMNVEV (reference sequence). V was pared by 10 bases and J by 6 bases, with 13 bases between. This CDR3 region has 12 residues. In DNA, the CDR3 is TGTGCCACCGGGCCGGAGGGTCAGCCCCAGCATTTT. Encoded protein: CATGPEGQPQHF.

CDR3 sequence: CATQGGANTGELFF. The CDR3 region has the DNA TGTGCCACCCAAGGGGGCGCGAACACCGGGGAGCTGTTTTTT. The chain carries TRBV6-5 and TRBJ2-2, with 7 bases identical to TRBD1. The CDR3 runs to 14 residues. The V gene's germline CDR1 is MNHEY and CDR2 SVGAGI. J gave up 0 bases and V 10 bases, and 5 bases lay outside the gene matches.

The chain has TRBV3-1 (or the pseudogene TRBV3-2) and TRBJ2-7; D possibly corresponds to TRBD2 (5 bases). This CDR3 comprises 13 residues. Trimming left V 3 bases short and J 6 bases short, with 12 bases between. Germline V lookup: CDR1 LGHDT, CDR2 YNNKEL (reference sequence). The CDR3 spells CASSQGPGGEQYF. The CDR3 region has the DNA TGTGCCAGCAGCCAGGGCCCTGGAGGCGAGCAGTACTTC.

The chain carries TRBV19 and TRBJ2-5; 8 bases fit TRBD2. The trim removed 10 bases at V and 5 bases at J, leaving 18 bases unmatched. Per germline, CDR1 LNHDA and CDR2 SQIVND (reference sequence). CDR3 length: 16 residues. CDR3 bases: TGTGCCACGGGAGGGCTTGCACGAGACAGTAGGGAGACCCAGTACTTC. It codes for CATGGLARDSRETQYF.

V usage is TRBV4-1 and J usage is TRBJ2-7; 7 bases fit TRBD2. This CDR3 spans 14 amino acids. V lost 2 bases to trimming and J lost 2 bases; unmatched junction nucleotides: 3. The V gene's germline CDR1 is MGHRA and CDR2 YSYEKL. The CDR3 nucleotides read TGCGCCAGCAGCCAACTGGGGGGGGCCTACGAGCAGTACTTC. Translating it yields CASSQLGGAYEQYF.

The rearrangement links TRBV6-2 or TRBV6-3 to TRBJ1-1; D unclear. From germline, CDR1 is MNHEY and CDR2 SVGEGT. This CDR3 contains 14 residues. V lost 0 bases, J lost 1 base, and 6 bases lay in between. CDR3 sequence reads: CASSYSEENTEAFF. CDR3 DNA: TGTGCCAGCAGTTACTCTGAGGAGAACACTGAAGCTTTCTTT.

This sequence joins TRBV27 and TRBJ1-6; 9 bases align to TRBD1. Unmatched junction bases numbered 6, after V lost 5 bases and J lost 16 bases. The V gene's germline CDR1 is MNHEY and CDR2 SMNVEV (reference sequence). There are 12 residues in the CDR3. CDR3 in amino acids: CASSVRTGVLHF. As DNA, the CDR3 is TGTGCCAGCAGTGTCAGGACAGGGGTACTCCACTTT.

J is TRBJ2-4 and V is TRBV6-5; a weak D match, TRBD1 (5 bases). Trimming left V 0 bases short and J 2 bases short, with 11 bases between. Germline values: CDR1 MNHEY, CDR2 SVGAGI. The CDR3 runs to 16 residues. The CDR3 nucleotides are TGTGCCAGCAGTTACTCATTGGCAGGGCCCAAAAACATTCAGTACTTC. Its translation: CASSYSLAGPKNIQYF.

The J gene is TRBJ1-4, the V gene TRBV2, with D hard to call. The germline V gene encodes CDR1 SNHLY and CDR2 FYNNEI. Trimming stripped 6 bases from V and 7 bases from J, with 15 bases between. The CDR3 consists of 14 residues. The CDR3 sequence: CASRRGGKGEKLFF. DNA for the CDR3: TGTGCCAGCAGAAGAGGAGGGAAGGGTGAAAAACTGTTTTTT. Together with reference TRBV2 and TRBJ1-4, the CDR3 gives the full variable domain: EPEVTQTPSHQVTQMGQEVILRCVPISNHLYFYWYRQILGQKVEFLVSFYNNEISEKSEIFDDQFSVERPDGSNFTLKIRSTKLEDSAMYFCASRRGGKGEKLFFGSGTQLSVL.

The chain recombines TRBV5-6 with TRBJ1-3; perhaps TRBD1 as D (6 bases). V was shortened by 4 bases and J by 4 bases, with 12 bases between the two germline ends. The germline V gene encodes CDR1 SGHDT and CDR2 YYEEEE. CDR3 size: 14 residues. This CDR3 is CASSRTVAGNTIYF. CDR3 bases: TGTGCCAGCAGCCGGACAGTGGCGGGAAACACCATATATTTT.

This chain uses TRBV4-1 with TRBJ1-5; 7 positions match TRBD1. CDR3 size: 19 residues. Germline trimming cut 3 bases from V and 3 bases from J; bases unmatched to any gene: 17. Germline V lookup: CDR1 MGHRA, CDR2 YSYEKL. For the CDR3, the DNA is TGCGCCAGCAGCCACCCCGGGTTCCTCGGGACAGTTGCCAATCAGCCCCAGCATTTT. Residues: CASSHPGFLGTVANQPQHF.

The V gene is TRBV28, the J gene TRBJ1-2; D not certain. The CDR3 has 13 residues. Per germline, CDR1 MDHEN and CDR2 SYDVKM. The germline V and J ends were trimmed by 6 bases and 6 bases, with 14 bases remaining between them. CDR3 coding DNA: TGTGCCAGCAGGGAGGGTAGGGCAGATGGCTACACCTTC. As protein: CASREGRADGYTF.

The rearrangement joins TRBV3-1 (or the pseudogene TRBV3-2) to TRBJ1-4, with 8 nucleotides matching TRBD1. CDR3 length: 17 amino acids. The V and J ends lost 5 bases and 8 bases, in that order; junction bases with no gene match: 16. Germline V CDR1 and CDR2: LGHDT, YNNKEL (reference sequence). The CDR3 loop reads CASSKGQGVWVGEKLFF. The CDR3 DNA reads as TGTGCCAGCAGCAAAGGACAGGGCGTTTGGGTTGGAGAAAAACTGTTTTTT.

V gene TRBV3-1 (or the pseudogene TRBV3-2) combines with J gene TRBJ1-2, with 8 nucleotides matching TRBD1. J was trimmed by 3 bases and V by 7 bases; bases with no gene match: 7. The CDR3 is made up of 14 amino acids. Germline assignment: CDR1 LGHDT and CDR2 YNNKEL (reference sequence). The CDR3 DNA reads TGTGCCAGCACCCGAACAGGGGGTGACTATGGCTACACCTTC. Its protein product is CASTRTGGDYGYTF.

J is TRBJ2-1 and V is TRBV10-2; the match to TRBD2 covers 15 bases. Per the germline V gene, CDR1 is WSHSY and CDR2 is SAAADI. V lost 6 bases, J lost 8 bases, and 11 bases stayed unmatched. CDR3 size: 17 residues. This CDR3 reads CASRAGTSGGFGYEQFF. Written as DNA, the CDR3 is TGCGCCAGCAGGGCCGGGACTAGCGGGGGGTTTGGGTATGAGCAGTTCTTC.

The gene calls are TRBV6-5 and TRBJ2-7; D is possibly TRBD2 (5 bases). The CDR3 length is 13 residues. The V gene lost 8 bases and the J gene lost 0 bases, with 11 bases spanning the gap. The V gene's germline CDR1 is MNHEY and CDR2 SVGAGI. The CDR3 loop reads CASVFGSSYEQYF. The CDR3 DNA reads TGTGCCAGCGTTTTTGGGAGCTCCTACGAGCAGTACTTC.

A note on this clone: Other nucleotide sequences from this sample produce the same CDR3. This chain uses TRBV5-4 with TRBJ1-3; a weak D match, TRBD1 (5 bases). This CDR3 contains 15 residues. V lost 0 bases and J 3 bases, leaving 10 bases between the germline ends. Germline CDR1 and CDR2: SGHNT and YYREEE (reference sequence). CDR3 DNA: TGTGCCAGCAGCTTGGCTGGGGGGTTTGGAAACACCATATATTTT. Encoded protein: CASSLAGGFGNTIYF. The full variable domain, completed using reference TRBV5-4 and TRBJ1-3, is ETGVTQSPTHLIKTRGQQVTLRCSSQSGHNTVSWYQQALGQGPQFIFQYYREEENGRGNFPPRFSGLQFPNYSSELNVNALELDDSALYLCASSLAGGFGNTIYFGEGSWLTVV.

The chain has TRBV19 and TRBJ2-1; tentatively, D is TRBD2 (7 bases). Germline V gene sequence: CDR1 LNHDA, CDR2 SQIVND (reference sequence). The CDR3 is 12 amino acids. V shed 5 bases and J shed 12 bases, with 14 bases lying between them. This CDR3 reads CASSLGGGGQFF. In DNA form, the CDR3 reads TGTGCCAGTAGTCTAGGGGGAGGGGGGCAGTTCTTC.

This chain joins TRBV6-5 and TRBJ1-2; D remains ambiguous. The CDR3 is made up of 13 amino acids. Trimming pared 7 bases from V and 1 base from J, leaving 10 bases between. Germline assignment: CDR1 MNHEY and CDR2 SVGAGI. CDR3: CASTSPDNYGYTF. CDR3 sequence (DNA): TGTGCCAGCACGTCCCCAGATAACTATGGCTACACCTTC.

The chain combines TRBV12-3 or TRBV12-4 with TRBJ2-4; TRBD1 aligns across 9 bases. After removal of 5 bases from V and 8 bases from J, the junction contained 4 bases not matched to a gene. The CDR3 spans 13 residues. The CDR3: CASSDRGTDIQYF. CDR3 DNA sequence: TGTGCCAGCAGTGACAGGGGGACGGACATTCAGTACTTC.

This chain joins TRBV24-1 and TRBJ2-5, with 13 bases matching TRBD2. J was trimmed by 5 bases and V by 7 bases; bases with no gene match: 6. CDR1 KGHDR and CDR2 SFDVKD come from the germline V gene. The CDR3 sequence is 15 residues long. The CDR3 DNA reads TGTGCCACCAGAAGGACTAGCGGGAGTGGGGAGACCCAGTACTTC. Translating it yields CATRRTSGSGETQYF.

This chain connects TRBV29-1 to TRBJ1-2, with D possibly TRBD1 on 5 matching bases. Germline V gene data show CDR1 as SQVTM and CDR2 as ANQGSEA. V was shortened by 5 bases and J by 9 bases, with 19 bases between the two germline ends. CDR3 length equals 13 residues. CDR3 sequence (DNA): TGCAGCGTTAGGAGGGATGAAGGGGCGAGCTACACCTTC. This gives the protein CSVRRDEGASYTF.

The rearrangement links TRBV9 to TRBJ2-2; 7 positions match TRBD2. This CDR3 has 16 amino acids. Germline trimming cut 0 bases from V and 3 bases from J; bases unmatched to any gene: 5. CDR1 and CDR2 (germline): SGDLS, YYNGEE. The CDR3 DNA sequence: TGTGCCAGCAGCGTAGCGGTAGCGGGCTACACCGGGGAGCTGTTTTTT. Its translation is CASSVAVAGYTGELFF.

The chain is built from TRBV6-4 and TRBJ2-7; TRBD1 might be the D (5 bases). V lost 3 bases to trimming and J lost 1 base, with 13 bases between them. Germline V gives CDR1 MRHNA, CDR2 SNTAGT. This CDR3 is 15 amino acids long. DNA for the CDR3: TGTGCCAGCAGTGAAGGCAGGGTAGAGTCCTACGAGCAGTACTTC. Amino acids: CASSEGRVESYEQYF.

The chain joins TRBV19 to TRBJ2-7, with D tentatively TRBD1 (6 bases). V was trimmed by 6 bases and J by 0 bases, leaving 15 bases between them. The germline V gene encodes CDR1 LNHDA and CDR2 SQIVND (reference sequence). The CDR3 contains 15 residues. CDR3 DNA sequence: TGTGCCAGTAGCCGCCGCGAGGACAGCTCCTACGAGCAGTACTTC. Its translation: CASSRREDSSYEQYF.

This clone has a handful of counts. V gene TRBV11-2 combines with J gene TRBJ1-2; TRBD1 agrees at 7 bases. This CDR3 region has 14 residues. J gave up 6 bases and V 2 bases, and 6 bases lay outside the gene matches. In germline, CDR1 is SGHAT, CDR2 FQNNGV. This CDR3 is CASSLTGRGNGYTF. The DNA of the CDR3 is TGTGCCAGCAGCTTAACGGGCAGGGGGAATGGCTACACCTTC.